This TCR beta chain emerged from a study of T cell clones after liver transplantation. Study details: Post-transplant blood was tracked for graft-donor-reactive T cell clones identified in a pre-transplant mixed lymphocyte reaction. Graft-donor-reactive sequences were compared with third-party-reactive TCRbeta sequences from pre-transplant mixed lymphocyte reactions. Until 12-24 months post-transplant, subjects got standard immunosuppression and no induction.

Germline CDR1 reads SGHKS; CDR2 reads YYEKEE (reference sequence). Trimming shortened V by 4 bases and J by 3 bases, and 15 bases separated the two germline ends. The CDR3 loop spans 15 amino acids. Only in-frame clones appear in the TCRdb table, and some are missing; sequencing was by immunoSEQ multiplex PCR. This table has 49,000 or so clones, 65% to 80% appearing once. The chain has TRBV5-5 and TRBJ2-3; the D call may be TRBD1 or TRBD2 (5 bases each). The sequencing used CD4+ T cells from blood, collected 54 months after liver transplant. The TCR comes from a human patient who received a liver transplant. The graft donor may account for some of the T cells. The CDR3 DNA reads TGTGCCAGCAGCCTTACAGGACTGCCAACAGATACGCAGTATTTT. Amino acids: CASSLTGLPTDTQYF.